The sequence of this T cell receptor beta chain was determined in a study of Ad26.COV2.S vaccination and SARS-CoV-2 variants. About the study: It was the COV1001 Ad26.COV2.S trial arm that included the donor.

Trimming at V came to 4 bases and at J to 8 bases, leaving 12 bases not matched to a gene. Germline assignment: CDR1 LNHDA and CDR2 SQIVND (reference sequence). CDR3 length: 15 amino acids. Produced via immunoSEQ multiplex PCR; TCRdb's table is partial and in-frame only. The sample holds a few hundred thousand clones, around nine tenths seen once. Sample treatment: around 19 received Ad26.COV2.S at low or high dose, single or two shots; about 5 received placebo; per-sample allocation not given. At day 63 after the first vaccine or placebo injection, samples were drawn. What was given as vaccine was an Ad26 vector encoding Wuhan-strain SARS-CoV-2 spike.

This sequence was found in a person between 18 and 60 years old who received the Ad26.COV2.S COVID-19 vaccine or a placebo. The chain uses TRBV19 and TRBJ1-1, with 8 nucleotides matching TRBD1. The sample in question was peripheral blood, obtained in a trial of Ad26.COV2.S vaccine versus placebo. The CDR3 DNA reads TGTGCCAGTAGTAAGGGACAGGTTCCCCCGTGGGAAGCTTTCTTT. Its translation is CASSKGQVPPWEAFF. Combining the CDR3 with reference TRBV19 and TRBJ1-1 gives the whole variable domain DGGITQSPKYLFRKEGQNVTLSCEQNLNHDAMYWYRQDPGQGLRLIYYSQIVNDFQKGDIAEGYSVSREKKESFPLTVTSAQKNPTAFYLCASSKGQVPPWEAFFGQGTRLTVV.